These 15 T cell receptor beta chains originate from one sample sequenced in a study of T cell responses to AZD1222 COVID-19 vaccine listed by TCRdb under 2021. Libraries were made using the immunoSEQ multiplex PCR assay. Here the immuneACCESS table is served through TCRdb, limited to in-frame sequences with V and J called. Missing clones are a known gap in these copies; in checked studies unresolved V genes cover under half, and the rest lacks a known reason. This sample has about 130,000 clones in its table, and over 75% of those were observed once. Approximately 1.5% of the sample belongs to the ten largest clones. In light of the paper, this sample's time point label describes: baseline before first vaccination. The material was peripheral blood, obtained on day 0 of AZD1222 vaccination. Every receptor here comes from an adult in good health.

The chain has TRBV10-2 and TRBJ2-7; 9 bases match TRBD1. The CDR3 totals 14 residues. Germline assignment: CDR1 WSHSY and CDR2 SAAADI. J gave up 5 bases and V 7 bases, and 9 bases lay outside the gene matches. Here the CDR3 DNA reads TGCGCCAGCAAACGGGACAGGGCTAGGGACGAGCAGTACTTC. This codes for CASKRDRARDEQYF.

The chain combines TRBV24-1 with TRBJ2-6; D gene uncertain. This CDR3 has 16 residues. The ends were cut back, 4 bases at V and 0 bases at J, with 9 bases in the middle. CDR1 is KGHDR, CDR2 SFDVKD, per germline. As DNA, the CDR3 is TGTGCCACCAGTGACCCAAGGGCCTCTGGGGCCAACGTCCTGACTTTC. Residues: CATSDPRASGANVLTF.

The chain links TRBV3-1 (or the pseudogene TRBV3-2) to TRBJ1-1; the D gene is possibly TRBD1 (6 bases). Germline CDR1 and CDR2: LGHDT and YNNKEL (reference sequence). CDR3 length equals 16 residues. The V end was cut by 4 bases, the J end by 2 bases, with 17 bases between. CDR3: CASSPPVGGGNTEAFF. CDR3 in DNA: TGTGCCAGCAGCCCCCCCGTCGGGGGGGGCAACACTGAAGCTTTCTTT.

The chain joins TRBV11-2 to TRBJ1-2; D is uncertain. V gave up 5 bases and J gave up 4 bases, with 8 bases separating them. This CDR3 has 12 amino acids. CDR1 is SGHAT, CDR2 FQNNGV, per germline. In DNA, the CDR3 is TGTGCCAGCAGCAGTGGACGCTATGGCTACACCTTC. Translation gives CASSSGRYGYTF.

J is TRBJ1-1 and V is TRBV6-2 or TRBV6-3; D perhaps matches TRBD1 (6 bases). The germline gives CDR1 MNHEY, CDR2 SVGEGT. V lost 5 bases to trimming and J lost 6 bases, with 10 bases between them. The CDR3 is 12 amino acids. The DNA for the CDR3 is TGTGCCAGCAGTCCACAGGGACCTGAAGCTTTCTTT. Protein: CASSPQGPEAFF.

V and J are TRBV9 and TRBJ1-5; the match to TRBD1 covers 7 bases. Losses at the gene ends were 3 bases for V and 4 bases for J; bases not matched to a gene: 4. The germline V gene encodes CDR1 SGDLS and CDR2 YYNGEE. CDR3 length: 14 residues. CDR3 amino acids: CASSEGTVNQPQHF. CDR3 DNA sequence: TGTGCCAGCAGCGAGGGGACAGTGAATCAGCCCCAGCATTTT.

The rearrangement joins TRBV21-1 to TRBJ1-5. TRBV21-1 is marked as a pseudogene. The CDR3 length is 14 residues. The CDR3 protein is CASSKWVGLSPQHF. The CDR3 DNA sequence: TGTGCCAGCAGCAAATGGGTAGGGCTGAGTCCCCAGCATTTT.

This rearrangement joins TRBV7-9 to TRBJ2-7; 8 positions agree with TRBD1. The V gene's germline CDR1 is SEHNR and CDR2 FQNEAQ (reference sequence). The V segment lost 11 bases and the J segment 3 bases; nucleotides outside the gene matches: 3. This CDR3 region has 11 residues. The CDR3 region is CAGDRIYEQYF. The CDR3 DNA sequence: TGTGCCGGGGACAGGATCTACGAGCAGTACTTC.

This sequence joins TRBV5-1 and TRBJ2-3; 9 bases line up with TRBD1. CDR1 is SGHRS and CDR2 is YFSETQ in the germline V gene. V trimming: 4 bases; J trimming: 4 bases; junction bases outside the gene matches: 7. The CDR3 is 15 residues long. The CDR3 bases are TGCGCCAGCAGCGCCGGGACAGGGTTTGCAGATACGCAGTATTTT. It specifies CASSAGTGFADTQYF.

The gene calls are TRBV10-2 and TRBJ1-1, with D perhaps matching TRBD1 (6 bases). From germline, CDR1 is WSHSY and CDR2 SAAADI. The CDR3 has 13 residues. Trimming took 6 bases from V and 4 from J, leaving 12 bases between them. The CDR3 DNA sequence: TGCGCCAGCAGCGTACAGGGCTTCACTGAAGCTTTCTTT. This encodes CASSVQGFTEAFF.

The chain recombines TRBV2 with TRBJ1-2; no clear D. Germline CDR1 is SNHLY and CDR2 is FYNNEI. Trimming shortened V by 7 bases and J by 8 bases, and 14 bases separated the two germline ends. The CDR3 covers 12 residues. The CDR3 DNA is TGTGCCAGCACTCGGGTGGCCGGGGGCTACACCTTC. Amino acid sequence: CASTRVAGGYTF.

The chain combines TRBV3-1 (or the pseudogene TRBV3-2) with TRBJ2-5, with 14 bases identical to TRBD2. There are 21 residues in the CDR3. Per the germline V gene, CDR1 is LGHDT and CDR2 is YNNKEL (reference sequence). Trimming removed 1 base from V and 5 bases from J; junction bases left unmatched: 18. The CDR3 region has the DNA TGTGCCAGCAGCCAAGGGGCTGGGGAGACTAGCGGGGGGGCCTTTCGGGAGACCCAGTACTTC. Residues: CASSQGAGETSGGAFRETQYF.

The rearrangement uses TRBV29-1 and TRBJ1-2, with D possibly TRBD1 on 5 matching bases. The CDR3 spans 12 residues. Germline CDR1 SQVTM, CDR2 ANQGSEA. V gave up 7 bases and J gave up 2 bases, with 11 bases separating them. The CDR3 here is CSAEGRNYGYTF. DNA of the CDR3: TGCAGCGCCGAGGGACGGAACTATGGCTACACCTTC.

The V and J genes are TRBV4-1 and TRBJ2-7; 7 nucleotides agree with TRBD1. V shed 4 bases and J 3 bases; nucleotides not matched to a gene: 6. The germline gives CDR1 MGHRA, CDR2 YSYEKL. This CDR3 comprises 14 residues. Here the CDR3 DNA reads TGCGCCAGCAGCCCGACAGGGTACCTCTACGAGCAGTACTTC. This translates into CASSPTGYLYEQYF.

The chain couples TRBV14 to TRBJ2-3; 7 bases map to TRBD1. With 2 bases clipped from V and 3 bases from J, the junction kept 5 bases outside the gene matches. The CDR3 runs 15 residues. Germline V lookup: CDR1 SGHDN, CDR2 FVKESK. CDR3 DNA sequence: TGTGCCAGCAGCCAATTACAGGGGCGGACAGATACGCAGTATTTT. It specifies CASSQLQGRTDTQYF.